The clone carrying this T cell receptor (beta chain) was counted only a few times. What it recognizes is unknown. The data are from a study of glioma-infiltrating T cells. V lost 4 bases, J lost 4 bases, and 13 bases lay in between. CDR1 is LGHNA, CDR2 YSLEER, per germline. CDR3 length: 14 amino acids. Amplification of TCR alpha and beta CDR3 regions from RNA used iRepertoire nested multiplex PCR. TCRdb re-analysed the multiplex PCR reads in MiXCR, keeping a single row per CDR3 protein. The sample lists some 100,000 distinct CDR3 sequences, 20% to 30% occurring once. Study-wide results and caveats: Tissue and blood shared very few CDR3 sequences.

The source material was glioma tissue, nonneoplastic brain tissue, or PBMCs (not recorded which). The receptor was isolated from a human donor with low-grade glioma or glioblastoma, undergoing nonglioma brain surgery, or in good health (not recorded which). This chain uses TRBV4-3 with TRBJ2-5; D gene ambiguous. This CDR3 reads CASSLELLAETQYF. The CDR3 region has the DNA TGCGCCAGCAGCCTAGAACTCCTCGCAGAGACCCAGTACTTC.